This T cell receptor (beta chain) derives from a study of blood T cell repertoires in COVID-19. Here immunoSEQ multiplex PCR was the method, and the copy in TCRdb shows in-frame clones only, minus some. Seen here are 150,000 to 200,000 clones, about 86% observed once, and the top ten hold roughly 8.2%. With 0 bases removed from V and 8 bases from J, the gap between germline ends came to 17 bases. The CDR3 runs 16 residues. Germline V lookup: CDR1 SGHNT, CDR2 YENEEA. This clonotype was obtained from a man between 60 and 75 years old with acute or convalescent COVID-19. The material sequenced was peripheral blood. The rearrangement uses TRBV11-3 and TRBJ2-1; D is perhaps TRBD2 (6 bases). Here the CDR3 reads CASSLDPAGHGDEQFF. CDR3 bases: TGTGCCAGCAGCTTAGACCCAGCGGGTCATGGAGATGAGCAGTTCTTC.